This T cell receptor (beta chain) is drawn from a study of T cell responses to AZD1222 COVID-19 vaccine. Study-level points and caveats: At baseline, just five to seven AZD1222 recipients tested seropositive. A mostly white British donor set with more females was recruited, and clonal diversity was possibly underestimated. Repertoire samples came only from after the peak T cell response.

This table comes from immunoSEQ multiplex PCR, and its TCRdb copy is limited to in-frame clones, with some not included. This sample has 200,000 or so clones; around 93% occur once, and the top ten carry roughly 9.2%. Trimming took 0 bases from V and 4 from J, leaving 15 bases between them. This CDR3 region has 15 residues. Germline-derived CDR1 and CDR2 are SQVTM and ANQGSEA. Worth noting for this clone: The antigen is undetermined.

The receptor's source is an adult in good health. The sample was peripheral blood, taken on day 0 of AZD1222 vaccination. This rearrangement joins TRBV29-1 to TRBJ2-5; weak D call: TRBD2 (6 bases). CDR3 nucleotide sequence: TGCAGCGTTGAAGATCCGCGGCTAGCGAGAGAGACCCAGTACTTC. Its translation is CSVEDPRLARETQYF.